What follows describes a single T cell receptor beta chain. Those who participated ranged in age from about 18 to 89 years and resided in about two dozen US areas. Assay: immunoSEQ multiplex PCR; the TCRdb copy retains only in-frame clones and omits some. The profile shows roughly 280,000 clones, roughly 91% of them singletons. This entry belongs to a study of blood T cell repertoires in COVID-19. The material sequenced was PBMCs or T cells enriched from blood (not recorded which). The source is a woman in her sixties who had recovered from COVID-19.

The CDR3 is CATRAGEGYGYTF. CDR3 in DNA: TGTGCCACCCGTGCGGGGGAAGGCTATGGCTACACCTTC. The V call is TRBV24-1, the J call TRBJ1-2; maybe TRBD1 (5 bases). The CDR3 covers 13 residues. The germline V and J ends were trimmed by 9 bases and 4 bases, with 14 bases remaining between them. The V gene's germline CDR1 is KGHDR and CDR2 SFDVKD.